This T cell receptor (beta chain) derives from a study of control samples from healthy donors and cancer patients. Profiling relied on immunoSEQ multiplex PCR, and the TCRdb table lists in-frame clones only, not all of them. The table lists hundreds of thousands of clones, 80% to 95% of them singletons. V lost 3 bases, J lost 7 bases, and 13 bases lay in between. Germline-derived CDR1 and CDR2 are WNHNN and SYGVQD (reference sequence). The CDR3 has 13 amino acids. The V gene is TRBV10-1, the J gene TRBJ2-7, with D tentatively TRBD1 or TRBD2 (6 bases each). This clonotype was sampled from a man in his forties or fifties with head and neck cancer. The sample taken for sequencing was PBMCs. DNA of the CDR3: TGCGCCAGCAGTGAACGGGGGCGCAGAGAGCAGTACTTC. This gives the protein CASSERGRREQYF.